This TCR beta chain was found in a study of cytomegalovirus exposure and HLA in healthy donors. Overall study findings and caveats: In a later analysis, donors in an Asian-associated ancestry cluster reportedly had fewer N-insertions in productive TCRs than the cohort mean. Across donors, sequencing depth was assumed by presence/absence analyses to be roughly uniform. In a later analysis, approximately 15,000 TCR beta sequences were associated with HLA alleles at 0.05 false discovery rate.

Note on this clone: No antigen is known for it.

Germline lookup yields CDR1 SNHLY and CDR2 FYNNEI. This CDR3 spans 14 amino acids. V was trimmed by 6 bases and J by 0 bases, leaving 8 bases between them. Primers for the PCR totalled 60 Vbeta and 13 Jbeta. Profiling relied on immunoSEQ multiplex PCR, and the TCRdb table lists in-frame clones only, not all of them. This table holds about 130,000 clones, around 80% found once. V is TRBV2 and J is TRBJ1-4; D uncertain. The receptor was isolated from a woman under 40 in good health and CMV-seronegative. The sequencing sample was made of PBMCs. CDR3 loop: CASRPGTTNEKLFF. The CDR3 DNA is TGTGCCAGCAGGCCGGGAACAACTAATGAAAAACTGTTTTTT.